One and the same sample provided the 11 T cell receptor beta chains below, sequenced in a study of human T cells and chemical hapten exposure. Time point described: patch test 1, 2 weeks after DPC sensitization. Treatment: therapeutic diphenylcyclopropenone sensitization with weekly scalp DPC. Using its own MiXCR run on the RACE reads, TCRdb lists one record per CDR3 protein. The sample lists fewer than 100,000 distinct CDR3 sequences; about 11% were seen once. The specimen comprised whole blood, sampled in connection with sensitization to the hapten diphenylcyclopropenone (DPC). The receptors shown here come from a woman in her fifties or sixties with alopecia areata. Some clones in this sample may be carry-over from other donors' samples.

A few counts support this clonotype. This sequence joins TRBV12-3 or TRBV12-4 and TRBJ2-2, with TRBD1 matching over 7 bases. The CDR3 contains 15 residues. The V and J ends lost 3 bases and 4 bases, in that order; junction bases with no gene match: 5. CDR3 amino acids: CASSLTGSSTGELFF. CDR3 coding DNA: TGTGCCAGCAGTTTGACAGGGAGTAGCACCGGGGAGCTGTTTTTT.

J is TRBJ2-3 and V is TRBV7-9; 11 bases are a match to TRBD2. The CDR3 spans 15 residues. Germline lookup yields CDR1 SEHNR and CDR2 FQNEAQ (reference sequence). The trim removed 8 bases at V and 0 bases at J, leaving 4 bases unmatched. CDR3 sequence (DNA): TGTGCCAGCCAACTAGCGGGGGTTAGCACAGATACGCAGTATTTT. Encoded protein: CASQLAGVSTDTQYF. The entire variable domain, with the rest obtained from reference TRBV7-9 and TRBJ2-3, is as follows: DTGVSQNPRHKITKRGQNVTFRCDPISEHNRLYWYRQTLGQGPEFLTYFQNEAQLEKSRLLSDRFSAERPKGSFSTLEIQRTEQGDSAMYLCASQLAGVSTDTQYFGPGTRLTVL.

In this sample, this clonotype turned up many times. V is TRBV6-1 and J is TRBJ2-3, with D hard to call. Trimming left V 3 bases short and J 4 bases short, with 8 bases between. CDR1 is MNHNS and CDR2 is SASEGT in the germline V gene. This CDR3 comprises 13 residues. CDR3 in amino acids: CASSEGFADTQYF. The CDR3 DNA is TGTGCCAGCAGTGAGGGGTTCGCAGATACGCAGTATTTT.

This clonotype was detected many times. The V call is TRBV6-6, the J call TRBJ1-1; D gene ambiguous. The germline V gene has CDR1 MNHNY and CDR2 SVGAGI (reference sequence). The V gene lost 3 bases and the J gene lost 5 bases, with 13 bases spanning the gap. This CDR3 region has 14 residues. The CDR3 here is CASSYADGRTEAFF. DNA of the CDR3: TGTGCCAGCAGTTATGCGGACGGGAGGACTGAAGCTTTCTTT.

This clonotype was picked up a small number of times. The junction and the germline gene differ at one end; a read error may be behind it. The V gene is TRBV4-1, the J gene TRBJ1-1; D is perhaps TRBD1 (5 bases). The CDR3 is 15 amino acids. The V gene's germline CDR1 is MGHRA and CDR2 YSYEKL. CDR3 amino acids: CASSQVGQGLPDESF. CDR3 DNA sequence: TGCGCCAGCAGCCAAGTAGGGCAGGGCCTACCCGATGAGAGCTTT.

This clonotype was counted many times. The rearrangement uses TRBV12-3 or TRBV12-4 and TRBJ1-5; D is undetermined. This CDR3 has 13 residues. With 10 bases removed from V and 7 bases from J, the gap between germline ends came to 17 bases. CDR3 amino acids: CATSPGILQPQHF. CDR3 coding DNA: TGTGCCACCTCCCCCGGGATTTTGCAGCCCCAGCATTTT.

This clonotype has a handful of counts. Being one base from a much bigger clone, this may be a read error. V is TRBV9 and J is TRBJ1-1, with TRBD1 matching 7 bases. The CDR3 covers 14 residues. Germline-derived CDR1 and CDR2 are SGDLS and YYNGEE. With 4 bases clipped from V and 0 bases from J, the junction kept 3 bases outside the gene matches. CDR3: CASSQTGMNTEAFF. The CDR3 region has the DNA TGTGCCAGCAGCCAGACAGGGATGAACACTGAAGCTTTCTTT.

The chain links TRBV20-1 to TRBJ2-1; 7 bases agree with TRBD2. The V segment lost 3 bases and the J segment 4 bases; nucleotides outside the gene matches: 6. Germline V gives CDR1 DFQATT, CDR2 SNEGSKA (reference sequence). The CDR3 consists of 14 residues. The chain's CDR3 is CSASRLAEYNEQFF. CDR3 nucleotide sequence: TGCAGTGCTAGTCGGCTAGCGGAATACAATGAGCAGTTCTTC.

This clonotype turned up a few times. The chain employs TRBV7-9 and TRBJ2-4, with a tentative D call TRBD2 (6 bases). The germline V and J ends were trimmed by 2 bases and 2 bases, with 10 bases remaining between them. Germline values: CDR1 SEHNR, CDR2 FQNEAQ (reference sequence). The CDR3 loop spans 15 amino acids. The CDR3 coding sequence is TGTGCCAGCAGCTTACCTGGGGGGTCCAAAAACATTCAGTACTTC. It yields the protein CASSLPGGSKNIQYF.

This clonotype was counted only a few times. J is TRBJ1-2 and V is TRBV11-2; tentative D call: TRBD1 (6 bases). This CDR3 has 17 amino acids. The germline gives CDR1 SGHAT, CDR2 FQNNGV. Trimming left V 5 bases short and J 5 bases short, with 24 bases between. The CDR3 region is CASSPGRDNVWLYGYTF. CDR3 nucleotide sequence: TGTGCCAGCAGCCCGGGCCGGGACAACGTCTGGCTGTATGGCTACACCTTC. Drawing the rest from reference TRBV11-2 and TRBJ1-2, the complete variable domain is EAGVAQSPRYKIIEKRQSVAFWCNPISGHATLYWYQQILGQGPKLLIQFQNNGVVDDSQLPKDRFSAERLKGVDSTLKIQPAKLEDSAVYLCASSPGRDNVWLYGYTFGSGTRLTVV.

This clonotype was found a few times. The chain links TRBV2 to TRBJ1-1; the match to TRBD1 covers 9 bases. This CDR3 comprises 15 residues. The junction had 5 bases not matched to a gene; V was cut back by 2 bases and J by 4 bases. Looked up from germline, CDR1 is SNHLY and CDR2 is FYNNEI. The CDR3 DNA reads TGTGCCAGCAGTGAATGGGGACAGGGCGGCACTGAAGCTTTCTTT. Translation: CASSEWGQGGTEAFF.